This passage covers 19 T cell receptor beta chains from one sample sequenced in a study of cytomegalovirus exposure and HLA in healthy donors. Repertoires were generated with immunoSEQ multiplex PCR, while TCRdb's copy carries only in-frame clones and drops some. The profile shows over 150,000 clones, about nine tenths of them singletons. The specimen was PBMCs. All receptors derive from a man between 18 and 35 years old in good health and CMV-seropositive.

V usage is TRBV13 and J usage is TRBJ2-3; 12 bases map to TRBD2. V trimming: 5 bases; J trimming: 2 bases; junction bases outside the gene matches: 11. This CDR3 region has 18 residues. Germline V gene lookup returns CDR1 PRHDT and CDR2 FYEKMQ (reference sequence). The DNA for the CDR3 is TGTGCCAGCAGCCCTGGACTAGCGGGAACTGAAAACACAGATACGCAGTATTTT. The encoded protein is CASSPGLAGTENTDTQYF.

The chain has TRBV7-9 and TRBJ1-4; 9 bases fit TRBD1. Germline V gene lookup returns CDR1 SEHNR and CDR2 FQNEAQ (reference sequence). After removal of 6 bases from V and 2 bases from J, the junction contained 10 bases not matched to a gene. CDR3 length: 17 residues. The CDR3 protein is CASRDGTGLRTNEKLFF. The CDR3 DNA reads TGTGCCAGCAGGGACGGGACAGGGCTTCGGACTAATGAAAAACTGTTTTTT.

This CDR3 reads CATSRERDSKYGYTF. CDR3 sequence (DNA): TGTGCCACCAGCAGAGAGAGGGACAGCAAGTATGGCTACACCTTC. V gene TRBV15 combines with J gene TRBJ1-2, with 7 positions matching TRBD1. The CDR3 has 15 amino acids. The germline CDR1 and CDR2 sequences are LNHNV and YYDKDF (reference sequence). V lost 0 bases to trimming and J lost 5 bases; unmatched junction nucleotides: 6.

The gene calls are TRBV28 and TRBJ2-5; TRBD2 matches 10 bases. J gave up 5 bases and V 5 bases, and 5 bases lay outside the gene matches. The CDR3 contains 14 residues. Germline CDR1 MDHEN, CDR2 SYDVKM. The CDR3 protein is CASSGAGGTETQYF. In DNA, the CDR3 is TGTGCCAGCAGTGGAGCGGGAGGGACTGAGACCCAGTACTTC. Using reference TRBV28 and TRBJ2-5 for the parts outside the CDR3, the full variable domain is DVKVTQSSRYLVKRTGEKVFLECVQDMDHENMFWYRQDPGLGLRLIYFSYDVKMKEKGDIPEGYSVSREKKERFSLILESASTNQTSMYLCASSGAGGTETQYFGPGTRLLVL.

The chain is built from TRBV7-3 and TRBJ2-6, with 7 bases matching TRBD1. Germline assignment: CDR1 SGHTA and CDR2 FQGTGA. The CDR3 spans 17 residues. J was trimmed by 2 bases and V by 3 bases; bases with no gene match: 7. The CDR3 coding sequence is TGTGCCAGCAGCTTGACGGCAGGGGGTGCTGGGGCCAACGTCCTGACTTTC. Its protein is CASSLTAGGAGANVLTF. Filled out from reference TRBV7-3 and TRBJ2-6, the complete variable domain reads GAGVSQTPSNKVTEKGKYVELRCDPISGHTALYWYRQSLGQGPEFLIYFQGTGAADDSGLPNDRFFAVRPEGSVSTLKIQRTERGDSAVYLCASSLTAGGAGANVLTFGAGSRLTVL.

CDR3 bases: TGTGCCAGCAGCTTTTACGGGACAGGGCTTATGAACACTGAAGCTTTCTTT. It is translated as CASSFYGTGLMNTEAFF. This chain uses TRBV11-1 with TRBJ1-1, with 9 bases lining up with TRBD1. V dropped 3 bases and J dropped 0; count of bases not matched to a gene: 8. This CDR3 is built from 17 residues. In germline, CDR1 is SGHAT, CDR2 FQDESV (reference sequence).

The CDR3 DNA follows: TGTGCCAGCAGCGTCCCCCAGTGGGGGGGGCGCGAGGACTACACCTTC. Amino acid sequence: CASSVPQWGGREDYTF. V and J are TRBV9 and TRBJ1-2; maybe TRBD1 (6 bases). The ends were cut back, 2 bases at V and 10 bases at J, with 24 bases in the middle. Looked up from germline, CDR1 is SGDLS and CDR2 is YYNGEE. CDR3 length: 16 residues.

The chain links TRBV5-1 to TRBJ2-2; the match to TRBD2 covers 8 bases. The V and J ends lost 5 bases and 1 base, in that order; junction bases with no gene match: 13. This CDR3 is 18 amino acids long. Germline CDR1 and CDR2: SGHRS and YFSETQ. Here the CDR3 reads CASRQRPPAGGNTGELFF. In DNA, the CDR3 is TGCGCCAGCAGACAAAGACCCCCGGCGGGGGGGAACACCGGGGAGCTGTTTTTT.

The CDR3 DNA follows: TGTGCCAGCACTAACAGGGGGGTGGGGGAGCTGTTTTTT. It is translated as CASTNRGVGELFF. This sequence joins TRBV6-6 and TRBJ2-2; TRBD1 matches 8 bases. Per germline, CDR1 MNHNY and CDR2 SVGAGI (reference sequence). Unmatched junction bases numbered 6, after V lost 7 bases and J lost 8 bases. This CDR3 comprises 13 residues.

This chain links TRBV5-4 with TRBJ2-3, with 8 positions matching TRBD2. The CDR3 runs 16 residues. After removal of 0 bases from V and 6 bases from J, the junction contained 9 bases not matched to a gene. CDR1 SGHNT and CDR2 YYREEE come from the germline V gene (reference sequence). The CDR3 nucleotides read TGTGCCAGCAGCTTGGCCAGCGGGAGAGGAGGGGATACGCAGTATTTT. It yields the protein CASSLASGRGGDTQYF.

This clone has a single count. This rearrangement joins TRBV5-1 to TRBJ2-5; 8 bases line up with TRBD1. CDR1 is SGHRS and CDR2 is YFSETQ in the germline V gene. The CDR3 runs to 16 residues. The V segment lost 4 bases and the J segment 1 base; nucleotides outside the gene matches: 9. This CDR3 reads CASSPTTGAVQETQYF. CDR3 bases: TGCGCCAGCAGCCCAACGACAGGGGCCGTCCAAGAGACCCAGTACTTC.

The chain links TRBV19 to TRBJ2-5; TRBD2 is a possible D gene (6 bases). Germline V gives CDR1 LNHDA, CDR2 SQIVND (reference sequence). V was shortened by 1 base and J by 10 bases, with 19 bases between the two germline ends. The CDR3 runs 15 residues. Written as DNA, the CDR3 is TGTGCCAGTAGTATAGGAGTGGGACTCGGGTTTGGCCAGTACTTC. It codes for CASSIGVGLGFGQYF.

The rearrangement uses TRBV9 and TRBJ2-1; 8 bases agree with TRBD2. This CDR3 is built from 16 residues. Germline assignment: CDR1 SGDLS and CDR2 YYNGEE. The junction had 8 bases not matched to a gene; V was cut back by 0 bases and J by 6 bases. The CDR3 protein is CASSVVPAGVSNEQFF. CDR3 DNA sequence: TGTGCCAGCAGCGTAGTCCCAGCGGGAGTATCCAATGAGCAGTTCTTC.

The rearrangement links TRBV11-2 to TRBJ1-5; D is unresolved. V lost 0 bases to trimming and J lost 1 base, with 7 bases between them. Per germline, CDR1 SGHAT and CDR2 FQNNGV. There are 15 residues in the CDR3. The CDR3 sequence: CASSLDLRSNQPQHF. CDR3 coding DNA: TGTGCCAGCAGCTTAGATCTTAGAAGCAATCAGCCCCAGCATTTT.

The genes are TRBV7-2 and TRBJ1-1, with D maybe TRBD1 (5 bases). Trimming pared 0 bases from V and 1 base from J, leaving 6 bases between. The CDR3 covers 14 residues. Germline-derived CDR1 and CDR2 are SGHTA and FQGNSA. CDR3 sequence (DNA): TGTGCCAGCAGCTTAGCCGGGGGGAACACTGAAGCTTTCTTT. Translation: CASSLAGGNTEAFF.

The genes are TRBV18 and TRBJ2-7, with no clear D. Germline-derived CDR1 and CDR2 are KGHSH and LQKENI. Trimming took off 2 bases at V and 7 bases at J, with 9 bases between the two ends. The CDR3 is made up of 12 amino acids. CDR3 loop: CASSPIVSEQYF. CDR3 nucleotide sequence: TGTGCCAGCTCACCAATCGTCTCTGAGCAGTACTTC.

This chain links TRBV2 with TRBJ2-7; TRBD1 agrees at 8 bases. The CDR3 contains 13 residues. The ends lost 5 bases at V and 2 bases at J; junction bases unmatched: 2. Germline CDR1 is SNHLY and CDR2 is FYNNEI. CDR3 protein: CASSTDRAYEQYF. The CDR3 DNA reads as TGTGCCAGCAGTACGGACAGGGCCTACGAGCAGTACTTC.

This chain links TRBV6-5 with TRBJ2-2; D may be TRBD1 (5 bases). This CDR3 has 15 amino acids. V gave up 5 bases and J gave up 7 bases, with 17 bases separating them. Germline CDR1 and CDR2: MNHEY and SVGAGI. CDR3 sequence (DNA): TGTGCCAGCAGTCCTATCCAGGGTTCGGTCGGGGAGCTGTTTTTT. Encoded protein: CASSPIQGSVGELFF.

The chain links TRBV28 to TRBJ2-1; 8 bases agree with TRBD2. The CDR3 extends over 14 amino acids. CDR1 and CDR2 (germline): MDHEN, SYDVKM. V lost 5 bases and J lost 2; bases outside the gene matches: 2. CDR3 in DNA: TGTGCCAGCAGTCTGACTAGCGCCTACAATGAGCAGTTCTTC. It translates to CASSLTSAYNEQFF. Full variable domain (remainder filled in from reference TRBV28 and TRBJ2-1): DVKVTQSSRYLVKRTGEKVFLECVQDMDHENMFWYRQDPGLGLRLIYFSYDVKMKEKGDIPEGYSVSREKKERFSLILESASTNQTSMYLCASSLTSAYNEQFFGPGTRLTVL.